This T cell receptor beta chain was sequenced during a study of blood T cell repertoires in COVID-19. The CDR3 is 13 residues long. Germline V gene lookup returns CDR1 MDHEN and CDR2 SYDVKM. The V end was cut by 2 bases, the J end by 8 bases, with 12 bases between. Authors' data handling: The assay estimated nucleated cells by amplifying reference gene primers. Sequencing used immunoSEQ multiplex PCR; TCRdb keeps in-frame clones, though not all of them. V and J calls and clone size are given by that table; D and trimming were obtained from the DNA. The sample lists more than 200,000 clones, approximately 91% occurring once.

Input material: peripheral blood. The TCR sequence derives from a human donor in a cohort sampled during active COVID-19. This chain joins TRBV28 and TRBJ1-2, with D possibly TRBD1 on 6 matching bases. The CDR3 here is CASSLGQPVGYTF. The CDR3, as DNA: TGTGCCAGCAGTTTAGGACAGCCAGTGGGCTACACCTTC.